The sequence of this TCR beta chain was determined in a study of T cell clonotyping in hematopoietic cell transplantation. Assay used: immunoSEQ multiplex PCR; TCRdb lists only in-frame clones, some missing. The sample contains thousands of clones, 90% to 95% of which appear only once. Samples: about 28 days before transplant, then days 30, 100 and 180 after. V lost 4 bases and J 4 bases, leaving 22 bases between the germline ends. Germline values: CDR1 MNHEY, CDR2 SMNVEV (reference sequence). The CDR3 is 17 amino acids. As for this clone: As yet, its antigen is unknown.

Findings and caveats of the study: Cells were unsorted, so CD4 and CD8 contributions were not separated. Pathologically expanded recipient clonotypes increased progressively from day 30 to day 180 as diversity fell.

V usage is TRBV27 and J usage is TRBJ1-2; no clear D. Source: PBMCs, taken 180 days after allogeneic stem cell transplant. The source of this sequence is a female patient aged 50-59 years who had an allogeneic stem cell transplant from an unrelated donor, so the T cells may come from the graft donor. Some clones in this sample may be carry-over from other donors' samples. CDR3 region: CASSSLSYSETGYGYTF. CDR3 DNA sequence: TGTGCCAGCAGTTCGTTATCCTACAGCGAAACGGGCTATGGCTACACCTTC.